A selection of T cell receptor beta chains follows, all from one sample in a study of CD8 T cells in Susac syndrome. TCRdb redid the calling of the immunoSEQ multiplex PCR reads with MiXCR, one entry per CDR3 protein. The sample carries about 130,000 distinct CDR3 sequences, roughly 94% recorded once. The sequenced sample was CD4+ T cells from PBMCs. The receptors come from a human donor with multiple sclerosis. The CDR3 runs from the conserved cysteine through the conserved F or W. Fields, in order: D gene, J gene, V gene, CDR3 DNA, CDR3 protein. A D gene is named only where the DNA matches it firmly.

d_call: NA
j_call: TRBJ2-7
v_call: TRBV6-5
cdr3_nt: TGTGCCAGCAGTGGGGGACTCGGTTTGGGGCAGTACTTC
cdr3_aa: CASSGGLGLGQYF

d_call: TRBD2
j_call: TRBJ2-3
v_call: TRBV9
cdr3_nt: TGTGCCAGCAGCGCCCCGGGACTAGCGGGGACAGATACGCAGTATTTT
cdr3_aa: CASSAPGLAGTDTQYF

d_call: NA
j_call: TRBJ1-2
v_call: TRBV2
cdr3_nt: TGTGCCAGCAGTATACAGCGAACCCCTAACTATGGCTACACCTTC
cdr3_aa: CASSIQRTPNYGYTF

d_call: NA
j_call: TRBJ2-3
v_call: TRBV5-6
cdr3_nt: TGTGCCAGCAGCTACTACATGGCCTCAAGCACAGATACGCAGTATTTT
cdr3_aa: CASSYYMASSTDTQYF

d_call: TRBD1
j_call: TRBJ2-5
v_call: TRBV5-6
cdr3_nt: TGTGCCAGCAGCTTCCGGGACAGCGAAGAGACCCAGTACTTC
cdr3_aa: CASSFRDSEETQYF

d_call: TRBD1
j_call: TRBJ1-1
v_call: TRBV30
cdr3_nt: TGTGCCTGGAGTGTACTGGGAGGACAGGGAAGGGACACTGAAGCTTTCTTT
cdr3_aa: CAWSVLGGQGRDTEAFF

d_call: TRBD2
j_call: TRBJ2-5
v_call: TRBV6-5
cdr3_nt: TGTGCCAGCAGTTTAGGACTAGCGGGAGGGCCTCGGGGAGAGACCCAGTACTTC
cdr3_aa: CASSLGLAGGPRGETQYF

d_call: NA
j_call: TRBJ1-4
v_call: TRBV15
cdr3_nt: TGTGCCACCAGCAGAGATCCGGGGGAAAAACTGTTTTTT
cdr3_aa: CATSRDPGEKLFF

d_call: TRBD2
j_call: TRBJ2-3
v_call: TRBV9
cdr3_nt: TGTGCCAGCAGCGGACACAGCGGGGGGGCAACAGATACGCAGTATTTT
cdr3_aa: CASSGHSGGATDTQYF

d_call: NA
j_call: TRBJ1-1
v_call: TRBV5-4
cdr3_nt: TGTGCCAGCAGCTTGGCCGGCGTAACAGCACTTGAAGCTTTCTTT
cdr3_aa: CASSLAGVTALEAFF

d_call: NA
j_call: TRBJ1-1
v_call: TRBV30
cdr3_nt: TGTGCCTGGAGTGAAGATGAAGCTTTCTTT
cdr3_aa: CAWSEDEAFF

d_call: NA
j_call: TRBJ1-1
v_call: TRBV3-1
cdr3_nt: TGTGCCAGCAGCCAACAAAACACTGAAGCTTTCTTT
cdr3_aa: CASSQQNTEAFF

d_call: TRBD1
j_call: TRBJ2-7
v_call: TRBV7-7
cdr3_nt: TGTGCCAGCAGCTTAAGACAGGGGTGGAACTACGAGCAGTACTTC
cdr3_aa: CASSLRQGWNYEQYF

d_call: TRBD1
j_call: TRBJ2-3
v_call: TRBV3-1
cdr3_nt: TGTGCCAGCAGCCAAGATCGTGGGACAGGGGTAGTCCGCGATACGCAGTATTTT
cdr3_aa: CASSQDRGTGVVRDTQYF

d_call: TRBD1
j_call: TRBJ2-3
v_call: TRBV20-1
cdr3_nt: TGCAGTGCTGGAAGGACAGGGCATGTCGGAACAGATACGCAGTATTTT
cdr3_aa: CSAGRTGHVGTDTQYF

d_call: TRBD1
j_call: TRBJ1-5
v_call: TRBV7-3
cdr3_nt: TGTGCCAGCAGACCTGGACAGGGAATGGATCAGCCCCAGCATTTT
cdr3_aa: CASRPGQGMDQPQHF

d_call: TRBD1
j_call: TRBJ1-5
v_call: TRBV6-2/TRBV6-3
cdr3_nt: TGTGCCAGCAGTCCGATCACAGGGGGCAATCAGCCCCAGCATTTT
cdr3_aa: CASSPITGGNQPQHF

d_call: NA
j_call: TRBJ2-7
v_call: TRBV7-4
cdr3_nt: TGTGCCAGCAGCTTTGTGTGGGAGCAGTACTTC
cdr3_aa: CASSFVWEQYF

d_call: NA
j_call: TRBJ1-1
v_call: TRBV19
cdr3_nt: TGTGCCAGTAGTATAATCGTCGGGAGAGATACTGAAGCTTTCTTT
cdr3_aa: CASSIIVGRDTEAFF

d_call: TRBD1
j_call: TRBJ2-2
v_call: TRBV25-1
cdr3_nt: TGTGCCAGCAGTGTCCGACAGGGGCGGAGAACCGGGGAGCTGTTTTTT
cdr3_aa: CASSVRQGRRTGELFF

d_call: NA
j_call: TRBJ2-7
v_call: TRBV5-1
cdr3_nt: TGCGCCAGCAGCCATCCACAGTACTTC
cdr3_aa: CASSHPQYF

d_call: NA
j_call: TRBJ1-1
v_call: TRBV7-8
cdr3_nt: TGTGCCAGCAGCCCCATTCCGGGACGGAACACTGAAGCTTTCTTT
cdr3_aa: CASSPIPGRNTEAFF

d_call: NA
j_call: TRBJ1-5
v_call: TRBV9
cdr3_nt: TGTGCCAGCAGCGTAGGGGCAGGGGAGAGCAATCAGCCCCAGCATTTT
cdr3_aa: CASSVGAGESNQPQHF

d_call: TRBD1
j_call: TRBJ2-1
v_call: TRBV12-3/TRBV12-4
cdr3_nt: TGTGCCAGCAGTTCACGCCTCCGGACAGGGGTTGAGCAGTTCTTC
cdr3_aa: CASSSRLRTGVEQFF

d_call: TRBD1
j_call: TRBJ1-2
v_call: TRBV6-1
cdr3_nt: TGTGCCAGCAGTGACGGACAGGGGATTGGCTACACCTTC
cdr3_aa: CASSDGQGIGYTF

d_call: NA
j_call: TRBJ2-1
v_call: TRBV30
cdr3_nt: TGTGCCTGGAGTGTAAACGGGGTGCCGGGTGAGCAGTTCTTC
cdr3_aa: CAWSVNGVPGEQFF